The 32 T cell receptor beta chains presented below share a single source sample, sequenced in a study of T cell repertoires in cytomegalovirus infection. A single record per CDR3 protein comes from TCRdb applying MiXCR to the reads. The profile covers about 180,000 distinct CDR3 sequences, with about 18% appearing a single time and approximately 25% taken by the ten largest. Sample: CD8+ T cells from PBMCs. The receptors derive from a human donor in good health (CMV status not recorded). Some clones in this sample may be carry-over from other donors' samples.

This clonotype was seen a handful of times. V usage is TRBV6-2 or TRBV6-3 and J usage is TRBJ2-2, with TRBD2 matching over 8 bases. The CDR3 is 15 residues long. The trim removed 6 bases at V and 1 base at J, leaving 4 bases unmatched. Germline values: CDR1 MNHEY, CDR2 SVGEGT. The CDR3 DNA follows: TGTGCCAGCAGCCGACTAGCGCGGAACACCGGGGAGCTGTTTTTT. It is translated as CASSRLARNTGELFF.

The chain links TRBV23-1 to TRBJ2-7; a weak D match, TRBD2 (5 bases). TRBV23-1 has ORF status, its function being uncertain. The CDR3 runs 14 residues. Trimming stripped 0 bases from V and 7 bases from J, with 13 bases between. CDR3 residues: CASSQSLGPGEQYF. As DNA, the CDR3 is TGCGCCAGCAGTCAATCTCTCGGGCCGGGGGAGCAGTACTTC.

This clonotype was detected a few times. The chain combines TRBV6-6 with TRBJ2-3, with 8 positions matching TRBD1. The CDR3 totals 11 residues. After removal of 11 bases from V and 8 bases from J, the junction contained 6 bases not matched to a gene. The germline gives CDR1 MNHNY, CDR2 SVGAGI (reference sequence). CDR3 region: CAATGVSTQYF. In nucleotides, the CDR3 is TGTGCCGCGACAGGGGTCTCTACGCAGTATTTT.

The sample holds a few counts of this clonotype. The rearrangement joins TRBV28 to TRBJ1-2; TRBD1 might be the D (5 bases). Deletions cut 1 base from V and 2 bases from J, with 11 bases between. This CDR3 comprises 15 residues. The germline gives CDR1 MDHEN, CDR2 SYDVKM. This CDR3 is CASSLSYTGNYGYTF. CDR3 in DNA: TGTGCCAGCAGTTTATCATATACAGGCAACTATGGCTACACCTTC.

The table lists this clonotype with a few counts. This sequence joins TRBV28 and TRBJ2-1; tentatively, D is TRBD1 or TRBD2 (6 bases each). The germline V and J ends were trimmed by 2 bases and 15 bases, with 20 bases remaining between them. The germline CDR1 and CDR2 sequences are MDHEN and SYDVKM. CDR3 length equals 14 residues. The CDR3 coding sequence is TGTGCCAGCAGTTTAGGAACGCCAGGGGAGGTATGGTTCTTC. This codes for CASSLGTPGEVWFF.

At least ten counts were recorded for this clonotype. The chain carries TRBV7-9 and TRBJ2-5, with D hard to call. The germline V and J ends were trimmed by 1 base and 5 bases, with 17 bases remaining between them. The CDR3 is 16 amino acids. The germline gives CDR1 SEHNR, CDR2 FQNEAQ (reference sequence). CDR3 DNA: TGTGCCAGCAGCTTAGTCCGGCAGGTTATCTGGGAGACCCAGTACTTC. Encoded protein: CASSLVRQVIWETQYF.

The genes are TRBV6-5 and TRBJ2-3; 12 nucleotides line up with TRBD2. The junction had 4 bases not matched to a gene; V was cut back by 5 bases and J by 4 bases. Germline V gene data show CDR1 as MNHEY and CDR2 as SVGAGI. This CDR3 region has 15 residues. CDR3 sequence (DNA): TGTGCCAGCAGTAGACTAGCGGGGGAGTCAGATACGCAGTATTTT. Its protein product is CASSRLAGESDTQYF.

V and J are TRBV5-5 and TRBJ1-4; perhaps TRBD1 as D (6 bases). This CDR3 has 16 amino acids. Germline V lookup: CDR1 SGHKS, CDR2 YYEKEE (reference sequence). V lost 4 bases, J lost 0 bases, and 13 bases lay in between. As DNA, the CDR3 is TGTGCCAGCAGCATCGGACAGCTAGCAACTAATGAAAAACTGTTTTTT. Its protein is CASSIGQLATNEKLFF.

The chain uses TRBV2 and TRBJ1-1; D uncertain. CDR1 SNHLY and CDR2 FYNNEI come from the germline V gene. The V and J ends lost 11 bases and 1 base respectively, with 14 bases between them. The CDR3 loop spans 13 amino acids. The CDR3 sequence is CAEFSPANTEAFF. CDR3 DNA: TGTGCCGAGTTCTCCCCCGCGAACACTGAAGCTTTCTTT.

The CDR3 coding sequence is TGCAGTGCCTCAGAGGACGGTAGCTCCTACGAGCAGTACTTC. It yields the protein CSASEDGSSYEQYF. V usage is TRBV20-1 and J usage is TRBJ2-7; D remains ambiguous. V was pared by 6 bases and J by 0 bases, with 15 bases between. The CDR3 has 14 amino acids. Germline CDR1 and CDR2: DFQATT and SNEGSKA (reference sequence).

Turning to this clonotype: The junction and the germline gene differ at one end; a read error may be behind it. The chain joins TRBV7-2 to TRBJ1-4; 9 nucleotides agree with TRBD1. Germline values: CDR1 SGHTA, CDR2 FQGNSA. The CDR3 runs 12 residues. CDR3 nucleotides: TGTGCCAGCAGCTTAGACGGACAGGGGATCTCTTTT. Protein product: CASSLDGQGISF. Variable domain in full (rest from reference TRBV7-2 and TRBJ1-4): GAGVSQSPSNKVTEKGKDVELRCDPISGHTALYWYRQSLGQGLEFLIYFQGNSAPDKSGLPSDRFSAERTGGSVSTLTIQRTQQEDSAVYLCASSLDGQGISFGSGTQLSVL.

This clonotype was observed a handful of times. This rearrangement joins TRBV6-5 to TRBJ1-4, with 12 bases fitting TRBD1. The J segment lost 3 bases and the V segment lost 6 bases, leaving 11 bases of the junction unmatched. The CDR3 totals 18 residues. The germline V gene encodes CDR1 MNHEY and CDR2 SVGAGI. DNA for the CDR3: TGTGCCAGCAGCTCCGGGACAGGGGGCGCTTGGGCTAATGAAAAACTGTTTTTT. Protein: CASSSGTGGAWANEKLFF.

This clonotype was found many times. V usage is TRBV7-8 and J usage is TRBJ2-5, with D perhaps matching TRBD1 or TRBD2 (6 bases each). CDR3 length: 15 amino acids. V was cut by 4 bases and J by 3 bases, with 15 bases left in between. Germline CDR1 is SGHVS and CDR2 is FQNEAQ. CDR3 sequence reads: CASSSQGGPEETQYF. In nucleotides, the CDR3 is TGTGCCAGCAGCTCCCAAGGGGGGCCCGAAGAGACCCAGTACTTC.

There are a few counts of this clonotype. The germline gene is not matched at one end of the junction; a read error may be the cause. The chain recombines TRBV7-2 with TRBJ1-2; no definite D call. This CDR3 is 13 amino acids long. The germline V gene has CDR1 SGHTA and CDR2 FQGNSA. This CDR3 reads CASSPFPGDGYTF. In DNA form, the CDR3 reads TGTGCTAGCAGCCCATTCCCAGGAGATGGCTACACCTTC. The full variable domain, rest sourced from reference TRBV7-2 and TRBJ1-2, is GAGVSQSPSNKVTEKGKDVELRCDPISGHTALYWYRQSLGQGLEFLIYFQGNSAPDKSGLPSDRFSAERTGGSVSTLTIQRTQQEDSAVYLCASSPFPGDGYTFGSGTRLTVV.

This clonotype was observed a handful of times. This rearrangement joins TRBV20-1 to TRBJ2-7, with 7 bases fitting TRBD1. The CDR3 spans 15 residues. The germline V gene encodes CDR1 DFQATT and CDR2 SNEGSKA (reference sequence). After removal of 5 bases from V and 3 bases from J, the junction contained 13 bases not matched to a gene. The DNA for the CDR3 is TGCAGTGCTCATCGAACAGGGGACCCAATCTACGAGCAGTACTTC. Residues: CSAHRTGDPIYEQYF.

This clonotype turned up a few times. The chain employs TRBV6-5 and TRBJ2-5; no clear D gene. The CDR3 covers 15 residues. Germline V gene data show CDR1 as MNHEY and CDR2 as SVGAGI. V was shortened by 0 bases and J by 4 bases, with 12 bases between the two germline ends. CDR3 in DNA: TGTGCCAGCAGTTACTCGGTCCTCATGGGAGAGACCCAGTACTTC. Protein product: CASSYSVLMGETQYF.

The chain is built from TRBV20-1 and TRBJ2-3; D perhaps matches TRBD2 (6 bases). The CDR3 is made up of 16 amino acids. V was shortened by 4 bases and J by 0 bases, with 17 bases between the two germline ends. Germline CDR1 is DFQATT and CDR2 is SNEGSKA (reference sequence). This CDR3 is CSATAWVAVSTDTQYF. In DNA, the CDR3 is TGCAGTGCTACCGCCTGGGTAGCGGTTAGCACAGATACGCAGTATTTT.

The genes are TRBV18 and TRBJ2-1; D remains unclear. Trimming cost V 5 bases and J 6 bases, with 8 bases left between them. CDR1 and CDR2 (germline): KGHSH, LQKENI. This CDR3 region has 12 residues. This CDR3 is CASSVTVNEQFF. The CDR3 nucleotides are TGTGCCAGCTCAGTAACGGTCAATGAGCAGTTCTTC.

The CDR3 loop reads CAGLAGSYNEQFF. The CDR3 DNA follows: TGTGCCGGACTAGCGGGGTCCTACAATGAGCAGTTCTTC. The V call is TRBV30, the J call TRBJ2-1, with TRBD2 matching 12 bases. This CDR3 has 13 amino acids. V was clipped by 8 bases and J by 1 base; unmatched bases: 0. CDR1 and CDR2 from the germline V gene are GTSNPN and SVGIG (reference sequence).

V is TRBV9 and J is TRBJ2-5; D call uncertain. Germline loops: CDR1 SGDLS, CDR2 YYNGEE. Deletions cut 8 bases from V and 5 bases from J, with 10 bases between. CDR3 length: 11 residues. The CDR3 nucleotides read TGTGCCAGTGGCGGATCGGAGACCCAGTACTTC. Protein sequence: CASGGSETQYF.

In this sample, this clonotype turned up a few times. The chain links TRBV5-1 to TRBJ1-1; D is perhaps TRBD1 (5 bases). The V gene's germline CDR1 is SGHRS and CDR2 YFSETQ. The CDR3 is 15 residues long. V lost 0 bases and J lost 11, with 20 bases in between. The CDR3 here is CASSLAPGKINQAFF. The CDR3 DNA reads TGCGCCAGCAGCTTGGCACCAGGGAAGATAAATCAGGCTTTCTTT. Full variable domain (rest looked up from reference TRBV5-1 and TRBJ1-1): KAGVTQTPRYLIKTRGQQVTLSCSPISGHRSVSWYQQTPGQGLQFLFEYFSETQRNKGNFPGRFSGRQFSNSRSEMNVSTLELGDSALYLCASSLAPGKINQAFFGQGTRLTVV.

A few counts support this clonotype. The chain links TRBV30 to TRBJ2-7; D is possibly TRBD1 (6 bases). V lost 4 bases to trimming and J lost 0 bases, with 13 bases between them. CDR1 is GTSNPN and CDR2 is SVGIG in the germline V gene (reference sequence). The CDR3 covers 14 residues. The CDR3 is CAWTTGTYSYEQYF. The CDR3 DNA is TGTGCCTGGACTACAGGGACCTACTCCTACGAGCAGTACTTC. Filled out from reference TRBV30 and TRBJ2-7, the complete variable domain reads SQTIHQWPATLVQPVGSPLSLECTVEGTSNPNLYWYRQAAGRGLQLLFYSVGIGQISSEVPQNLSASRPQDRQFILSSKKLLLSDSGFYLCAWTTGTYSYEQYFGPGTRLTVT.

This clonotype was detected many times. The chain is built from TRBV20-1 and TRBJ1-4; no firm D call. V was shortened by 6 bases and J by 0 bases, with 14 bases between the two germline ends. The CDR3 covers 15 residues. CDR1 is DFQATT, CDR2 SNEGSKA, per germline (reference sequence). The DNA of the CDR3 is TGCAGTGCCAAACGGACGTATGCAACTAATGAAAAACTGTTTTTT. It is translated as CSAKRTYATNEKLFF.

This clonotype was seen only a few times. The J gene is TRBJ2-7, the V gene TRBV29-1; D may correspond to TRBD1 or TRBD2 (5 bases each). The germline V and J ends were trimmed by 3 bases and 5 bases, with 17 bases remaining between them. Germline CDR1 is SQVTM and CDR2 is ANQGSEA. This CDR3 region has 14 residues. The CDR3, as DNA: TGCAGCGTTGAGGTGGCAGGGAGAAAACACGAGCAGTACTTC. This gives the protein CSVEVAGRKHEQYF.

About this clonotype itself: At one of its ends the junction is not consistent with the germline gene, which may arise from a read error. The chain recombines TRBV2 with TRBJ1-6; tentatively, D is TRBD1 (6 bases). Germline V gene lookup returns CDR1 SNHLY and CDR2 FYNNEI. There are 15 residues in the CDR3. DNA of the CDR3: TGTGCCAGCAGGGAAGGGACATGGGTTCGTTCACCCCTCCACTTT. Translated, it gives CASREGTWVRSPLHF.

This sequence joins TRBV11-2 and TRBJ2-1; 7 bases agree with TRBD2. Germline V gene lookup returns CDR1 SGHAT and CDR2 FQNNGV. The trim removed 1 base at V and 2 bases at J, leaving 2 bases unmatched. The CDR3 contains 15 residues. The CDR3 bases are TGTGCCAGCAGCTTAGGTGGGACTACCTACAATGAGCAGTTCTTC. Amino acids: CASSLGGTTYNEQFF.

This chain links TRBV4-1 with TRBJ1-5; no firm D call. V dropped 0 bases and J dropped 4 bases, with 13 bases sitting between them. The CDR3 totals 16 residues. CDR1 is MGHRA and CDR2 is YSYEKL in the germline V gene. For the CDR3, the DNA is TGCGCCAGCAGCCAAGATCTGGAGGGTCGGAATCAGCCCCAGCATTTT. Translation gives CASSQDLEGRNQPQHF.

This clonotype was detected only a few times. The V and J genes are TRBV11-2 and TRBJ2-7; 11 positions agree with TRBD2. The germline V gene encodes CDR1 SGHAT and CDR2 FQNNGV. This CDR3 has 15 amino acids. V was pared by 5 bases and J by 3 bases, with 6 bases of the junction left unmatched. As DNA, the CDR3 is TGTGCCAGCAGCCAGACTAGCGGGGTCCTCTACGAGCAGTACTTC. As protein: CASSQTSGVLYEQYF.

The table lists this clonotype with a few counts. This chain links TRBV7-9 with TRBJ1-2; TRBD1 agrees at 7 bases. The V and J ends lost 3 bases and 6 bases, in that order; junction bases with no gene match: 13. CDR3 size: 16 residues. Germline V gene lookup returns CDR1 SEHNR and CDR2 FQNEAQ (reference sequence). CDR3 in amino acids: CASSFVPSHRGDGYTF. For the CDR3, the DNA is TGTGCCAGCAGCTTCGTCCCGTCGCACAGGGGAGATGGCTACACCTTC.

The sample holds a few counts of this clonotype. Written as DNA, the CDR3 is TGTGCCAGCAGTCAAGGGACTACCATGGAGACCCAGTACTTC. Translated, it gives CASSQGTTMETQYF. The chain carries TRBV12-3 or TRBV12-4 and TRBJ2-5; TRBD2 aligns across 7 bases. This CDR3 has 14 amino acids. V was clipped by 5 bases and J by 5 bases; unmatched bases: 8.

This clonotype occurred a few times. The CDR3 coding sequence is TGTGCCAGCAGCCTAGGACTAGCAGTCCCCACAGATACGCAGTATTTT. Residues: CASSLGLAVPTDTQYF. The rearrangement joins TRBV7-2 to TRBJ2-3; 8 bases are a match to TRBD2. This CDR3 has 16 residues. V shed 5 bases and J 2 bases; nucleotides not matched to a gene: 9. The germline CDR1 and CDR2 sequences are SGHTA and FQGNSA.

The chain couples TRBV6-5 to TRBJ2-1; D gene unclear. The CDR3 contains 15 residues. CDR1 is MNHEY, CDR2 SVGAGI, per germline. The V and J ends lost 0 bases and 4 bases respectively, with 10 bases between them. The DNA for the CDR3 is TGTGCCAGCAGTTACTCGGTTCGAGTTTACAATGAGCAGTTCTTC. The encoded protein is CASSYSVRVYNEQFF.